This T cell receptor beta chain was observed in a study of OX40 agonist ivuxolimab in advanced cancers. Study in general: Patients in dose escalation had liver, melanoma, kidney or head and neck cancers. Patients were 82.7% male with ages roughly 20 to 85, mean about 54. Study conclusions and caveats: Among patients with partial responses at 0.1-3.0 mg/kg, clonal expansion was among the lowest. Dose levels from 0.1 to 3.0 mg/kg saw CD4+ and CD8+ blood T cells expand clonally by week 6.

The CDR3 totals 16 residues. With 3 bases clipped from V and 5 bases from J, the junction kept 12 bases outside the gene matches. Germline CDR1 is SGDLS and CDR2 is YYNGEE. Worth noting for this clone: Its antigen is still unknown.

The protocol was immunoSEQ multiplex PCR, while the TCRdb copy is restricted to in-frame clones and leaves out a portion. The data contain about 20,000 clones, approximately 87% of them seen just once; the ten biggest clones take up approximately 16%. The sequence derives from an adult with an advanced solid tumor such as melanoma, head and neck, liver or kidney cancer. The sample in question was CD4+ or CD8+ T cells sorted from blood, obtained in a trial of the OX40 agonist ivuxolimab. The rearrangement joins TRBV9 to TRBJ2-5; 8 bases are shared with TRBD2. The CDR3 loop reads CASSAHSSGRGETQYF. The CDR3 DNA reads TGTGCCAGCAGCGCCCATTCTAGCGGGCGCGGGGAGACCCAGTACTTC.